The source of this T cell receptor beta chain is a study of cytomegalovirus exposure and HLA in healthy donors. The PCR ran on 60 Vbeta and 13 Jbeta primers. The table came from immunoSEQ multiplex PCR; TCRdb's copy has only in-frame clones and leaves some out. The profile shows under 200,000 clones, over 80% of them singletons. The origin of this receptor is a male donor in good health and CMV-seropositive. Sequencing was carried out using PBMCs.

DNA for the CDR3: TGTGCCAGCACCAACCCCTGGCAGGGAGGTAACACCATATATTTT. This translates into CASTNPWQGGNTIYF. J is TRBJ1-3 and V is TRBV6-5; weak D call: TRBD1 (5 bases). V was pared by 7 bases and J by 7 bases, with 20 bases between. The CDR3 is 15 residues long. Germline values: CDR1 MNHEY, CDR2 SVGAGI.